This T cell receptor (beta chain) was retrieved from a study of shared clonotypes between healthy human individuals. Profiled with immunoSEQ multiplex PCR; TCRdb holds only in-frame clones, not every one. The sample lists roughly 2,500,000 clones, 93% occurring once. Study findings and constraints: Unshared clonotypes carried lower generation probabilities than those common to all four donors. Rarefaction showed sorted-subset sequencing was incomplete despite large depth.

Details on this clone: Its antigen is currently unknown.

Sequencing was carried out using naive CD4+ T cells from PBMCs. Subset noted: CD45RA+ positively selected. The clonotype originates from a man between 18 and 29 years old in good health. Some clones in this sample may be carry-over from other donors' samples.

The chain's CDR3 is CASSLQGAVDGYTF. CDR3 DNA: TGCGCCAGCAGCTTACAGGGGGCGGTAGATGGCTACACCTTC. The chain carries TRBV5-1 and TRBJ1-2; TRBD1 matches 9 bases. This CDR3 is 14 amino acids long. V shed 2 bases, J shed 6 bases, and the junction held 5 bases outside the gene matches. In germline, CDR1 is SGHRS, CDR2 YFSETQ.